This T cell receptor (beta chain) was retrieved from a study of cytomegalovirus exposure and HLA in healthy donors. Study outcomes and limitations: Whilst most TCR sequences proved rare, a subset of public TCRs occurred across many donors.

In the PCR, 60 Vbeta and 13 Jbeta primers were used. Sequencing used immunoSEQ multiplex PCR; TCRdb keeps in-frame clones, though not all of them. The sample contains about 82,000 clones, over 75% of which appear only once. Comment on this clone: The antigen is not known.

Sequenced sample: PBMCs. This clonotype originated in a middle-aged man in good health and CMV-seronegative.

The CDR3 nucleotides are TGTGCCAGCAGCAATTTCGGAGACGAGCAGTACTTC. As protein: CASSNFGDEQYF. The rearrangement uses TRBV14 and TRBJ2-7; D is unclear. V was trimmed by 5 bases and J by 5 bases, leaving 10 bases between them. The CDR3 is made up of 12 amino acids. Germline CDR1 is SGHDN and CDR2 is FVKESK.